This TCR beta chain was profiled in a study of cytomegalovirus exposure and HLA in healthy donors (dated by TCRdb to 2016 to 2017). For the study in its entirety: An earlier analysis of some 620 of the donors reported 276 Gb of sequence data and 95 million to 140 million unique TCR beta sequences obtained from roughly 180 million T cells. The T cell repertoires of under 750 subjects were profiled by immunosequencing and related to cytomegalovirus serostatus. A later genetic analysis took genome-wide SNP genotypes for 398 of the 666 donors and used that subset as a discovery cohort. Several DR-DQ haplotypes were treated as single units for association and clustering because of strong linkage in the cohort. In a later analysis, previously published TCR beta repertoires from more than 500 donors were re-analyzed and high-resolution HLA genotyping was added so that TCR occurrence patterns could be studied. An earlier analysis of around 580 of the donors used high-throughput TCR beta sequencing to judge whether each TCR beta V gene segment behaved as functional or pseudogenic. Besides the first cohort of roughly 640 subjects, a separate validation cohort made up of 90 to 150 different subjects was used. High-throughput TCR immunosequencing, statistical association of individual TCRs with disease status, and machine learning were combined to predict cytomegalovirus infection status. Across approximately 420 genotyped donors of the cohort, an average of roughly 230,000 unique TCR beta nucleotide sequences per donor were sequenced, and roughly 18% of those sequences were non-productive. The number of typed donors differed by locus: about 620-640 for A, B, C, DRB1 and DQB1; 500 to 550 for DQA1; some 590 for DPA1; and around 490 for DPB1. An early release that covered fewer than 800 HLA-typed donors contained 300 to 350 gigabases of sequencing data and tens of millions of unique TCR sequences. Of the 350 to 450 genotyped donors, 81% fell in the genetic ancestry cluster associated with self-reported Caucasian donors. Rather than using new phenotypic data, the later analysis identified candidate immune exposures from TCR beta sequences and from how often those sequences occurred across donors. The aim of the study was to test whether cataloging public T cell receptors could identify signatures of past pathogen exposure. Donor age, sex, ethnicity and CMV serostatus were compiled alongside the repertoire data. Class I and class II HLA loci were covered by the typing at four-digit resolution. Every repertoire in the discovery cohort had been generated on one and the same sequencing platform. On the study overall, not on this receptor specifically: A later genetic analysis associated a missense DCLRE1C variant with V-gene and J-gene trimming of TCR beta chains, and an independent cohort replicated the association. In an earlier analysis of some 500 of the donors, most TCR beta V segments were observed in productive rearrangements about 90% or about 30% of the time, broadly matching IMGT annotations. In vitro tests confirmed that a few of the cytomegalovirus-associated TCR beta chains recognize cytomegalovirus antigens. Because HLA typing was unavailable for some donors at each locus, only the typed subset was used in association tests. Correlated functional status among segregating V segments might be attributable to linkage disequilibrium, but an unknown experimental factor could not be ruled out. The classifier was reported to diagnose cytomegalovirus status with high specificity and sensitivity in both the original and validation cohorts. In a later analysis, around 15,000 TCR beta sequences were associated with specific HLA alleles at a false discovery rate of 0.05. Because counts were too low, about 18 rarely observed V segments, including chromosome 9 orphons, were excluded from the earlier analysis of fewer than 650 of the donors. When HLA alleles, especially DR and DQ, strongly co-occurred, attributing TCR associations to individual alleles was difficult. Most TCR sequences were seen in very few donors, while some public TCRs were found in many individuals. Only TCR beta chains were sequenced in this cohort, and the absence of alpha or paired-chain data limited detectable features. According to a later analysis, most CMV-associated TCR beta chains appeared to be HLA-restricted, and the HLA associations seemed to be driven largely by CMV exposure. A total of 164 TCR beta chains were listed by the study as associated with cytomegalovirus. In a later analysis, TCR association rates were found to vary across HLA loci, with the most associated TCRs seen for DRB1 alleles and the fewest for HLA-C alleles. A further reported finding was that TCR beta sequences accurately predicted the HLA-A and HLA-B alleles for most subjects in the first cohort. In a later genetic analysis, fewer N-insertions in productive TCRs were reported among donors in an Asian-associated ancestry cluster than the roughly 700-donor mean. Some IMGT-functional V segments, including TRBV6-2 and TRBV6-3, could not be told apart with the 87-base-pair reads, so those segments were excluded. The authors suggested that the approach could potentially be generalized to other disease states and immunological phenotypes. Compared with equally common non-associated chains, HLA-associated TCR beta chains in a later analysis were more clonally expanded and had lower generation probabilities. CMV serostatus was the only immune exposure information available for the cohort. A group of highly shared sequence variants was considered likely to be a technical artifact of the sequencing pipeline. Several of the top co-occurrence clusters appeared to be linked to parvovirus B19, influenza, CMV and Epstein-Barr virus, according to a later analysis. The presence/absence analyses assumed that sequencing depth was roughly uniform across donors, and that assumption may not be true.

Notes on this clone: Its target antigen remains unknown. Base qualities are not provided; no much larger clone lies one nucleotide away.

From its cysteine to its phenylalanine, the CDR3 spans 18 amino acids. Here the CDR3 DNA is all that survives: 54 bases in frame from base 1. CDR1 and CDR2 are read off the germline V gene as SGHDN and FVKESK. V trim: 3 bases; J trim: 2 bases; unmatched bases: 13. In total, approximately 610 healthy bone marrow donors made up the cohort. Cohort members were all nominally healthy when sampled, although unrecorded immune exposures were likely present. The donor tested CMV seronegative, placing the donor among the 350 or so seronegative members of the cohort. A peripheral blood sample was provided by each donor, and peripheral blood mononuclear cells were used for TCR beta sequencing. Genomic DNA was extracted from the blood cell samples with the Qiagen DNeasy Blood Extraction Kit. The library was prepared using the immunoSEQ multiplex PCR assay. A mixture of 60 forward primers for TCR Vbeta segments and 13 reverse primers for TCR Jbeta segments was used in the multiplex PCR. The CDR3 region of rearranged TCR beta genes was amplified from genomic DNA by a multiplex PCR assay. Amplified TCR beta libraries were sequenced as 87-base-pair reads on the Illumina HiSeq System. Per the original workflow: A later analysis tallied some 79 million unique TCR beta chains across the 666 repertoires, and 10 million to 11 million of those chains were shared by two or more donors. A nearest-neighbor algorithm error-corrected the raw reads and collapsed the reads into unique sequences, merging closely related sequences to remove PCR and sequencing errors. Alignment of CDR3 sequences to IMGT reference sequences was used to assign V, D and J gene segments. For a sequence to be retained, a match of at least six nucleotides was required to both a V gene segment and a J gene segment. Rearrangements were classified as productive when the CDR3 lacked stop codons and remained in frame with V and J, and all other rearrangements were classified as non-productive. CDR3 was defined by IMGT convention, running from the second conserved V-encoded cysteine to the conserved J-encoded phenylalanine. The earlier analysis of fewer than 750 of the donors excluded sequences that lacked an unambiguous match to a single V gene segment. In an earlier analysis of several hundred of the donors, V segments were called functional above 56.7% productive rearrangements and were called segregating when the between-donor standard deviation exceeded 5%. A statistical classification framework was built for diagnosing cytomegalovirus status from the catalog of TCR beta chain sequences. V and J gene assignment, in a later analysis, came from comparing TCR nucleotide sequences with IMGT/GENE-DB human TR gene sequences. A later analysis assigned CDR3 sequences and most-parsimonious VDJ recombination scenarios with the TCRdist pipeline. In a later analysis, each TCR beta chain was defined by its CDR3 amino acid sequence together with its V-gene family, and reads lacking a unique V-gene family were excluded. To address suspected cross-contamination and a sequencing artifact, a later analysis removed roughly 640 highly shared, low-generation-probability nucleotide sequences. In a later analysis, a clonal expansion index for each public chain was calculated from normalized within-repertoire ranks of inferred template counts. In a later analysis, generation probabilities were computed using a VDJ recombination model fitted to out-of-frame rearrangements, and the results were checked against IGoR. In a later analysis, TCR-TCR, TCR-HLA and TCR-CMV co-occurrence was scored with hypergeometric tests, and a repertoire-size bias correction was applied to TCR pairs. A later analysis estimated false discovery rates by permuting HLA or CMV assignments 20 times. A later analysis grouped co-occurring TCRs with DBSCAN, adding TCRdist sequence similarity when clustering within HLA-allele-positive subsets. For co-occurrence clustering, repertoires with fewer than 30,000 or more than 120,000 public chains were excluded, along with several repertoires with anomalous nucleotide sharing. Sourced from immuneACCESS, this table was stored by TCRdb with only in-frame sequences that have V and J called. A share of the clones is absent; for the studies checked, an unresolved V gene accounts for under half, and the remainder has no known explanation. Clone size and the V and J calls come from that table; the DNA yielded D and trimming. Within this sample are more than 250,000 clones, with 70% to 90% of them counted one time only. The ten most abundant clones make up 2% to 3% of the sample.

Material: PBMCs. The sequence links TRBV14 to TRBJ2-7; 10 nucleotides in the junction match TRBD2. The TCR sequence derives from a woman younger than 30 in good health and CMV-seronegative. The CDR3: CASSHPSQGSGGAYEQYF. The bases are TGTGCCAGCAGCCACCCTAGCCAAGGGAGCGGGGGGGCCTACGAGCAGTACTTC.